This T cell receptor beta chain was captured in a study of blood T cell repertoires in COVID-19 (TCRdb year 2020). Concerning the study at large: The collaborator samples originated in the United States, Italy and Spain and spanned the acute and convalescent phases of COVID-19. The prospective study material was composed of cDNA or gDNA derived from T cells, B-cell-depleted T cells, or PBMCs. The dataset comprised deeply sampled blood TCRbeta repertoires from subjects exposed to, actively infected with, or recovered from COVID-19. The repertoires were released in a freely available public database intended as a resource for research on the immune response to SARS-CoV-2. The samples were drawn from the first 160 participants of the ongoing ImmuneRACE study and from 1,254 subjects provided by 6 global collaborators. Sample metadata almost always included a de-identified subject ID, COVID-19 status, age in years and sex. Where available, HLA class I and class II types were obtained from metadata supplied by the sample provider rather than from assay-based typing.

TCRbeta CDR3 regions were amplified from genomic DNA using the immunoSEQ Assay, a bias-controlled multiplex PCR. The original methods were these. The number of nucleated cells in each sample was estimated by amplification of reference gene primers within the assay. To quantify the absolute abundance of each unique TCRbeta CDR3 rearrangement, sequence reads were collapsed and filtered. For each sample, productive Simpson clonality was calculated by taking the square root of Simpson's diversity index across productive rearrangements. TCRdb re-hosts the immuneACCESS table, in-frame sequences only. Its copies lack some clones; in the studies checked, an unresolved V gene accounts for under half of them, and the cause for the rest is not known. V, J and clone size are those of that table, while D and trimming were read from the DNA. The sample profile shows about 170,000 clones; around 90% of them were found once. Approximately 2.1% of the sample comes from the top ten.

CDR1 and CDR2, looked up from the germline V gene, are SGHTA and FQGNSA. The CDR3 covers 13 residues, taking in both the cysteine and the phenylalanine. Only CDR3 DNA is held: 39 bases, read in frame from base 1. V lost 5 bases and J lost 2 bases; the stretch between them is 9 bases long. A second Seattle source provided samples from volunteer blood donors who had recovered from COVID-19. Whole blood was collected in K2EDTA tubes by collaborating institutions according to the institutions' own protocols. For TCRbeta analysis, collaborators shipped samples as frozen whole blood, isolated PBMCs, or DNA extracted from either of those sample types. In regard to this clone: The antigen it recognizes is unknown. Base qualities are not recorded, but no much larger clone differs from it by a single base.

What the work shows at the level of the full study, not this receptor alone: The quantity of clinical and demographic metadata differed by source and by participant and was supplied without curation.

Sequenced material: peripheral blood. The rearranged segments are TRBV7-2 and TRBJ1-2; no confident D gene assignment can be made. This clonotype was sampled from a man between 50 and 59 years old who had recovered from COVID-19. The CDR3 reads CASSPAGNYGYTF. The base sequence is TGTGCCAGCAGCCCCGCCGGGAACTATGGCTACACCTTC.